The following is a T cell receptor (beta chain) sequence with its context. Its antigen is still unknown. This entry comes from a study of T cell repertoires in cytomegalovirus infection. Study at large: Through public TCR beta signatures, both CMV infection and matching HLA type were indicated. Points from the study as a whole: Within the response measured ex vivo, HLA-C-restricted CMV-specific TCR beta clonotypes were dominant.

TCRdb re-called the reads with MiXCR, one entry per CDR3 protein. The sample has approximately 100,000 distinct CDR3 sequences, around 29% seen once. Trimming took 4 bases from V and 0 from J, leaving 15 bases between them. This CDR3 is built from 16 residues. CDR1 is SEHNR and CDR2 is FQNEAQ in the germline V gene (reference sequence). V gene TRBV7-9 combines with J gene TRBJ2-5; D gene uncertain. The source material was CD8+ T cells from cultured PBMCs, sampled from culture after CMV antigen stimulation. The receptor comes from a human donor in good health (CMV status not recorded). Some clones in this sample may be carry-over from other donors' samples. This CDR3 is CASSSSTTLYQETQYF. The CDR3 DNA reads TGTGCCAGCAGCTCTTCGACGACATTGTACCAAGAGACCCAGTACTTC.